Shown below are 3 T cell receptor beta chains from a single sample sequenced in a study of blood T cell repertoires in COVID-19. The method was immunoSEQ multiplex PCR; TCRdb's version includes in-frame clones alone and lacks a portion of them. The sample lists approximately 74,000 clones; approximately 85% were seen once. The sequenced material came from peripheral blood. These receptors all come from an older man with acute or convalescent COVID-19.

The V gene is TRBV25-1, the J gene TRBJ2-7; D unresolved. Trimming removed 5 bases at V and 2 bases at J, with 10 bases between. The CDR3 covers 13 residues. Germline-derived CDR1 and CDR2 are MGHDK and SYGVNS. CDR3 DNA sequence: TGTGCCAGCAGTCGAGGATCTACCTACGAGCAGTACTTC. This gives the protein CASSRGSTYEQYF.

The chain links TRBV10-3 to TRBJ2-3; 14 nucleotides line up with TRBD2. The CDR3 contains 16 residues. The V gene end was trimmed by 5 bases and the J gene end by 2 bases; junction bases not matched to a gene: 3. The germline gives CDR1 ENHRY, CDR2 SYGVKD. CDR3 sequence: CAISQTSGGATDTQYF. The CDR3 region has the DNA TGTGCCATCAGTCAGACTAGCGGGGGGGCCACAGATACGCAGTATTTT.

This chain connects TRBV5-5 to TRBJ1-1; D remains unclear. This CDR3 has 16 amino acids. Germline V gene lookup returns CDR1 SGHKS and CDR2 YYEKEE (reference sequence). V was clipped by 0 bases and J by 11 bases, with 23 bases between them. The CDR3 is CASSLDIYSYPTEAFF. For the CDR3, the DNA is TGTGCCAGCAGCTTGGACATTTATAGTTACCCTACGGAGGCTTTCTTT. Using reference TRBV5-5 and TRBJ1-1 for the parts outside the CDR3, the full variable domain is DAGVTQSPTHLIKTRGQQVTLRCSPISGHKSVSWYQQVLGQGPQFIFQYYEKEERGRGNFPDRFSARQFPNYSSELNVNALLLGDSALYLCASSLDIYSYPTEAFFGQGTRLTVV.